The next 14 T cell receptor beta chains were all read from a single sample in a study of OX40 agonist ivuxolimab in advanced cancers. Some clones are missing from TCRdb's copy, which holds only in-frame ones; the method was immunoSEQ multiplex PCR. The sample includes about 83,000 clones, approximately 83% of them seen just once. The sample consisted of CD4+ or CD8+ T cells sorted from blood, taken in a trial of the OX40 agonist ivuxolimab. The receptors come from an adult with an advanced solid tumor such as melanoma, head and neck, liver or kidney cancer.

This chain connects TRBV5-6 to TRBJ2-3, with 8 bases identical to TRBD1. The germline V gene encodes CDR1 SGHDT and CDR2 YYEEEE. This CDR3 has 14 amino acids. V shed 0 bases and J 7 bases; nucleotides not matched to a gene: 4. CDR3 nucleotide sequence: TGTGCCAGCAGCTTGGGAGGGACAGGCAATACGCAGTATTTT. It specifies CASSLGGTGNTQYF.

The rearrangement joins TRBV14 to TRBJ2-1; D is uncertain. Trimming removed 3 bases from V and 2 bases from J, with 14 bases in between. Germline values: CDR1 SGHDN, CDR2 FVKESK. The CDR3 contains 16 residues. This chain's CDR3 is CASSQVGSWTYNEQFF. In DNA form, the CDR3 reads TGTGCCAGCAGCCAGGTCGGTTCCTGGACCTACAATGAGCAGTTCTTC.

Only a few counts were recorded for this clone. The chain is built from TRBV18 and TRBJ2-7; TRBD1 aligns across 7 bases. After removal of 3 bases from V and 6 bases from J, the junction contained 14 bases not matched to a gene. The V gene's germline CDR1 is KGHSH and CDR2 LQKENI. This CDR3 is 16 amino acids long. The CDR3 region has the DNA TGTGCCAGCTCACCTCCGACAGGGTCGTCGCGCGGCGAGCAGTACTTC. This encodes CASSPPTGSSRGEQYF.

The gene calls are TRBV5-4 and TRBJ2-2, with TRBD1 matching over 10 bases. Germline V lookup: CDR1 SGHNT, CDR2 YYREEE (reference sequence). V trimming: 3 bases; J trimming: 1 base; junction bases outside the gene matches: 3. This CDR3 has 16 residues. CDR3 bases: TGTGCCAGCAGCTCAGACAGGGGGCGGAACACCGGGGAGCTGTTTTTT. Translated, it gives CASSSDRGRNTGELFF.

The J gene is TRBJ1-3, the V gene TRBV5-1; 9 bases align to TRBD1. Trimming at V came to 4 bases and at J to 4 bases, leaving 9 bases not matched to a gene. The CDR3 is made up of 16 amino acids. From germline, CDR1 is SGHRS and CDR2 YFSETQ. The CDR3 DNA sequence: TGCGCCAGCAGCCGACTACAACAGGGGGCGGGAAACACCATATATTTT. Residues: CASSRLQQGAGNTIYF.

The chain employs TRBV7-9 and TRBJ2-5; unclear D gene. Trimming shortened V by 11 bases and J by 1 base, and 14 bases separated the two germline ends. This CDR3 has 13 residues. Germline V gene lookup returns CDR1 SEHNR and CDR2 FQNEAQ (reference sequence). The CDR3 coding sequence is TGTGCCGCGACCCAATCCCTCCAAGAGACCCAGTACTTC. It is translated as CAATQSLQETQYF.

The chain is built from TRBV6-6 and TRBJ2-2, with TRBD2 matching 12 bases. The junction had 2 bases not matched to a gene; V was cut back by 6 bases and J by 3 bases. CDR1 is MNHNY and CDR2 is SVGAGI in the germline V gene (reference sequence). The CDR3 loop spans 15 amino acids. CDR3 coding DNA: TGTGCCAGCAGCCGACTAGCGGGGGACACCGGGGAGCTGTTTTTT. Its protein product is CASSRLAGDTGELFF.

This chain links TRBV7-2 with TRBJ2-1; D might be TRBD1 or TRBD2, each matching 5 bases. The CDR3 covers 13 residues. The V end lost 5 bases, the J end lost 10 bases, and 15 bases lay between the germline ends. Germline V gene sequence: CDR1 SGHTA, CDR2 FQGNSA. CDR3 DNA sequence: TGTGCCAGCAGCGCTCCGGGGCGCAAGGAGCAGTTCTTC. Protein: CASSAPGRKEQFF.

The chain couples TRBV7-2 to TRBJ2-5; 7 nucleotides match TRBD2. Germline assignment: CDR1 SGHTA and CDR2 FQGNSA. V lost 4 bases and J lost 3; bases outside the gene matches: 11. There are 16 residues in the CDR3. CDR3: CASSSRSASGKETQYF. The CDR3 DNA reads TGTGCCAGCAGCTCGCGATCGGCTAGCGGTAAAGAGACCCAGTACTTC. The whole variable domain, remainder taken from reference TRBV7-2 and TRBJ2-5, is GAGVSQSPSNKVTEKGKDVELRCDPISGHTALYWYRQSLGQGLEFLIYFQGNSAPDKSGLPSDRFSAERTGGSVSTLTIQRTQQEDSAVYLCASSSRSASGKETQYFGPGTRLLVL.

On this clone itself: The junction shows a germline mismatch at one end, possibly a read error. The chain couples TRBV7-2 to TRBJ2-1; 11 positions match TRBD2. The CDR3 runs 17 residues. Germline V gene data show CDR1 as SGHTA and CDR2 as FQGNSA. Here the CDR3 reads CASSLEGPASGRPVRLF. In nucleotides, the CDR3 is TGTGCCAGCAGCTTAGAGGGGCCGGCTAGCGGGAGGCCGGTGCGGCTCTTC.

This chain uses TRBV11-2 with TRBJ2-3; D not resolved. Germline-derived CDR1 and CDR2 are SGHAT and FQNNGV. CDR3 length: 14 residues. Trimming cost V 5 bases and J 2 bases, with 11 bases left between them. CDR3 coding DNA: TGTGCCAGCAGCCCACAGAGCCCCACAGATACGCAGTATTTT. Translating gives CASSPQSPTDTQYF.

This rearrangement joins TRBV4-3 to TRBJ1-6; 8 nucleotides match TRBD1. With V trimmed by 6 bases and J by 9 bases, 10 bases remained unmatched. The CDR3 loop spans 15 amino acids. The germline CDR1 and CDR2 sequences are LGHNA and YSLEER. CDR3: CASSPRTGNSSPLHF. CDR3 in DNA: TGCGCCAGCAGTCCAAGGACAGGGAATAGTTCACCCCTCCACTTT.

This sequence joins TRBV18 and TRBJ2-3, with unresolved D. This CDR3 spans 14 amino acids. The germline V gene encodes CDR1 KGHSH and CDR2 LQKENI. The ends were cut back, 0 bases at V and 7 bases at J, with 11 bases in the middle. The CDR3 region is CASSPPIGSNTQYF. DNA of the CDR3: TGTGCCAGCTCACCACCGATAGGGTCCAATACGCAGTATTTT.

CDR3 in DNA: TGCGCCAGCAGCCGTGGCCGTGAAGAGACCCAGTACTTC. It is translated as CASSRGREETQYF. The chain recombines TRBV4-3 with TRBJ2-5; no firm D call. This CDR3 is 13 amino acids long. CDR1 and CDR2 (germline): LGHNA, YSLEER. Trimming took 4 bases from V and 3 from J, leaving 9 bases between them.